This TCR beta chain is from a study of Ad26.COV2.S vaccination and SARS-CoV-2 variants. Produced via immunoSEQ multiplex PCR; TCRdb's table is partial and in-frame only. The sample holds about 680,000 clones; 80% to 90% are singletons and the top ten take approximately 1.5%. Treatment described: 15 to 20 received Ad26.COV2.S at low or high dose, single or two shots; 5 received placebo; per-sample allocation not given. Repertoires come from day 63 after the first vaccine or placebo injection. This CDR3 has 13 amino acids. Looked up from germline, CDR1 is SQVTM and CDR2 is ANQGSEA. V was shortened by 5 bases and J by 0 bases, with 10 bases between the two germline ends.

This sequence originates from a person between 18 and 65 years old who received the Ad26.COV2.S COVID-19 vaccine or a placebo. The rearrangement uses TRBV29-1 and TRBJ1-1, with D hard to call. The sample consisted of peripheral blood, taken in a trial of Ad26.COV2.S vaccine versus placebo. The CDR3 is CSVLRRLNTEAFF. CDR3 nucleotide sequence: TGCAGCGTTCTCAGGCGCCTGAACACTGAAGCTTTCTTT.